Given below is one TCR beta chain in context. Its antigen is currently unknown. Germline CDR1 reads MGHRA; CDR2 reads YSYEKL. The CDR3 consists of 18 residues. The V and J ends lost 0 bases and 0 bases respectively, with 12 bases between them. PBMCs stemmed from 8.5 to 10 ml fresh peripheral blood. Researchers amplified the TCR beta CDR3 regions from RNA transcripts. The primer set for the first-round RT-PCR of the TCR CDR3 was HTBI. TCRdb re-derived calls from the multiplex PCR reads in MiXCR, one entry per CDR3 protein. The table has fewer than 500,000 distinct CDR3 sequences, 13% seen once. The entry originates in a study of T cells in Graves' hyperthyroidism and ophthalmopathy. Study details: Blood from the periphery was taken at initial diagnosis, before any treatment. General study points: Most thyroid clonotypes expanded above 0.001 were also detected in blood.

This clonotype was obtained from a man aged 25 to 40 with Graves' hyperthyroidism that later progressed to Graves' ophthalmopathy. The chain uses TRBV4-1 and TRBJ1-6; unclear D gene. Input material: blood. The CDR3 sequence is CASSQDRYASSYNSPLHF. Written as DNA, the CDR3 is TGCGCCAGCAGCCAAGACCGTTATGCCAGCTCCTATAATTCACCCCTCCACTTT.